One sample yielded the 5 T cell receptor beta chains listed below, sequenced in a study of T cell responses to AZD1222 COVID-19 vaccine. TCRdb keeps only in-frame clones here, not all; method: immunoSEQ multiplex PCR. The top ten hold over 7.5% of the sample, which has 150,000 to 200,000 clones, 85% to 95% seen once. The sequences come from peripheral blood, collected on day 0 of AZD1222 vaccination. The origin of the receptors is an adult in good health.

The V and J genes are TRBV28 and TRBJ2-7, with a weak D call TRBD1 (5 bases). V lost 3 bases and J lost 7, with 10 bases in between. The CDR3 is 12 amino acids. CDR1 and CDR2 (germline): MDHEN, SYDVKM. The CDR3 sequence: CASSFPGREQYF. The CDR3 coding sequence is TGTGCCAGCAGTTTCCCAGGGCGAGAGCAGTACTTC.

This chain joins TRBV13 and TRBJ2-3; a weak D match, TRBD1 (6 bases). CDR3 length: 16 amino acids. V lost 7 bases, J lost 1 base, and 18 bases lay in between. Germline V lookup: CDR1 PRHDT, CDR2 FYEKMQ (reference sequence). The CDR3 loop reads CASTTKGGSGTDTQYF. Here the CDR3 DNA reads TGTGCCAGCACAACGAAAGGGGGTAGCGGCACAGATACGCAGTATTTT.

The genes are TRBV5-7 and TRBJ2-7; the match to TRBD2 covers 8 bases. TRBV5-7 carries the ORF label, with uncertain function. The CDR3 length is 14 residues. With V trimmed by 5 bases and J by 4 bases, 8 bases remained unmatched. This CDR3 reads CASRPSGSPYEQYF. The DNA of the CDR3 is TGTGCCAGCAGACCCAGCGGGAGCCCGTACGAGCAGTACTTC.

V and J are TRBV30 and TRBJ1-2, with D unresolved. In germline, CDR1 is GTSNPN, CDR2 SVGIG (reference sequence). The germline V and J ends were trimmed by 0 bases and 4 bases, with 9 bases remaining between them. The CDR3 is 13 amino acids. The CDR3 DNA sequence: TGTGCCTGGAGTGTACAGTGGGGCTATGGCTACACCTTC. This gives the protein CAWSVQWGYGYTF.

The chain has TRBV9 and TRBJ1-2; D not resolved. The V end lost 3 bases, the J end lost 3 bases, and 12 bases lay between the germline ends. CDR3 length: 14 residues. From germline, CDR1 is SGDLS and CDR2 YYNGEE. CDR3 loop: CASSDGLQHYGYTF. In DNA form, the CDR3 reads TGTGCCAGCAGCGACGGGCTCCAGCACTATGGCTACACCTTC.